The subject of this entry is one TCR beta chain. Its antigen is currently unknown. The data derive from a study of graft-versus-host responses after intestinal transplantation. Profiling relied on immunoSEQ multiplex PCR, and the TCRdb table lists in-frame clones only, not all of them. The data contain under 95,000 clones, roughly 80% of them seen just once; the ten biggest clones take up 0.65% to 0.95%. There are 15 residues in the CDR3. V shed 6 bases, J shed 3 bases, and the junction held 10 bases outside the gene matches. The germline V gene encodes CDR1 MDHEN and CDR2 SYDVKM. This specimen consisted of unstimulated CD4+ T cells sorted from spleen or lymph node cells, obtained before intestinal transplant. This clonotype was sampled from a human donor who received an intestinal transplant. The gene calls are TRBV28 and TRBJ2-7; 8 bases match TRBD2. The CDR3 DNA reads as TGTGCCAGCAGCCCTGGTGCTAGCGGGCTCTACGAGCAGTACTTC. Translation gives CASSPGASGLYEQYF.